A single sample gave rise to the 20 T cell receptor beta chains below, sequenced in a study of response to subunit inactivated influenza vaccine. TCRdb called the RT-PCR reads again in MiXCR, with one record for every CDR3 protein. The data show 650,000 to 800,000 distinct CDR3 sequences, more than 11% seen once. Sequenced here: PBMCs from blood, sampled about 14 days before vaccination. All receptors come from a middle-aged man who received an inactivated influenza vaccine.

Only a few counts were recorded for this clonotype. The rearrangement joins TRBV7-8 to TRBJ2-3; D ambiguous. Germline values: CDR1 SGHVS, CDR2 FQNEAQ. This CDR3 contains 16 residues. V gave up 2 bases and J gave up 0 bases, with 12 bases separating them. The CDR3 nucleotides are TGTGCCAGCAGCTTATTTATTAGTGCTAGCACAGATACGCAGTATTTT. Its protein is CASSLFISASTDTQYF.

This clonotype has only a few counts. The rearrangement links TRBV20-1 to TRBJ1-2, with a tentative D call TRBD1 (6 bases). CDR3 length equals 13 residues. V lost 0 bases to trimming and J lost 7 bases, with 12 bases between them. The germline V gene encodes CDR1 DFQATT and CDR2 SNEGSKA (reference sequence). CDR3 amino acids: CSAREMTGGGYTF. CDR3 DNA sequence: TGCAGTGCTAGAGAGATGACAGGAGGTGGCTACACCTTC.

This clonotype was observed a handful of times. The chain carries TRBV2 and TRBJ2-5, with D uncertain. The length of the CDR3 is 13 residues. With 5 bases removed from V and 2 bases from J, the gap between germline ends came to 9 bases. Germline CDR1 reads SNHLY; CDR2 reads FYNNEI. CDR3 nucleotide sequence: TGTGCCAGCAGTATTGGCACACAAGAGACCCAGTACTTC. It encodes CASSIGTQETQYF.

This clonotype was seen repeatedly, ten times or more. The chain has TRBV20-1 and TRBJ1-1, with 8 positions matching TRBD1. The ends lost 7 bases at V and 10 bases at J; junction bases unmatched: 11. The CDR3 has 12 amino acids. Germline V lookup: CDR1 DFQATT, CDR2 SNEGSKA (reference sequence). CDR3 in amino acids: CSGVPGGLGAFF. The DNA of the CDR3 is TGCAGTGGAGTGCCAGGGGGCTTGGGAGCTTTCTTT.

This clonotype was counted ten times or more. This chain links TRBV12-3 or TRBV12-4 with TRBJ2-3, with D unresolved. The ends were cut back, 6 bases at V and 4 bases at J, with 14 bases in the middle. The CDR3 consists of 14 residues. CDR3 amino acids: CASSPQSSSDTQYF. As DNA, the CDR3 is TGTGCCAGCAGCCCCCAAAGTAGCTCAGATACGCAGTATTTT.

The chain links TRBV5-1 to TRBJ2-7; D unresolved. The CDR3 contains 16 residues. Deletions cut 0 bases from V and 3 bases from J, with 16 bases between. The V gene's germline CDR1 is SGHRS and CDR2 YFSETQ. CDR3 DNA: TGCGCCAGCAGCTTGGCCTATGCTGGAGTAGGCTACGAGCAGTACTTC. Translation gives CASSLAYAGVGYEQYF.

The chain joins TRBV10-3 to TRBJ2-5, with 8 bases that match TRBD2. With 6 bases clipped from V and 4 bases from J, the junction kept 7 bases outside the gene matches. Germline V lookup: CDR1 ENHRY, CDR2 SYGVKD. The CDR3 consists of 14 residues. The CDR3 sequence: CAIRLAGKGETQYF. CDR3 nucleotide sequence: TGTGCCATCAGGTTAGCGGGAAAGGGAGAGACCCAGTACTTC.

This sequence joins TRBV11-2 and TRBJ2-2; D call uncertain. Germline V gene data show CDR1 as SGHAT and CDR2 as FQNNGV. V was trimmed by 3 bases and J by 1 base, leaving 6 bases between them. CDR3 size: 14 residues. DNA for the CDR3: TGTGCCAGCAGCTTGATGCAGAACACCGGGGAGCTGTTTTTT. Translating it yields CASSLMQNTGELFF.

The chain employs TRBV20-1 and TRBJ2-3; D perhaps matches TRBD1 (6 bases). V gave up 1 base and J gave up 1 base, with 9 bases separating them. Germline values: CDR1 DFQATT, CDR2 SNEGSKA (reference sequence). The CDR3 consists of 14 residues. The CDR3 loop is CSARVPGGTDTQYF. As DNA, the CDR3 is TGCAGTGCTAGAGTCCCAGGGGGCACAGATACGCAGTATTTT.

This clonotype was found a few times. DNA of the CDR3: TGCGCCAGCAGCTGGGGACAGATCACAGATACGCAGTATTTT. Translation: CASSWGQITDTQYF. V and J are TRBV5-1 and TRBJ2-3; 7 nucleotides line up with TRBD1. CDR1 and CDR2 from the germline V gene are SGHRS and YFSETQ. The CDR3 length is 14 residues. V shed 3 bases, J shed 2 bases, and the junction held 3 bases outside the gene matches.

The J gene is TRBJ1-4, the V gene TRBV15; D gene ambiguous. This CDR3 has 14 amino acids. Between the trimmed V and J ends, which lost 5 bases and 7 bases, there was a span of 14 bases. The germline CDR1 and CDR2 sequences are LNHNV and YYDKDF (reference sequence). The CDR3 loop is CATSVGPHGEKLFF. CDR3 bases: TGTGCCACCAGCGTCGGACCCCATGGTGAAAAACTGTTTTTT.

The V call is TRBV4-3, the J call TRBJ2-1; D gene ambiguous. V lost 3 bases to trimming and J lost 0 bases, with 9 bases between them. Germline CDR1 is LGHNA and CDR2 is YSLEER. The CDR3 runs to 15 residues. CDR3 residues: CASSQEWNSYNEQFF. For the CDR3, the DNA is TGCGCCAGCAGCCAGGAATGGAACTCCTACAATGAGCAGTTCTTC.

V usage is TRBV6-5 and J usage is TRBJ1-1, with D unclear. The V end lost 4 bases, the J end lost 0 bases, and 12 bases lay between the germline ends. From germline, CDR1 is MNHEY and CDR2 SVGAGI. The CDR3 runs to 15 residues. The CDR3 protein is CASSFHRRMNTEAFF. CDR3 sequence (DNA): TGTGCCAGCAGTTTCCACCGACGGATGAACACTGAAGCTTTCTTT.

Ten or more counts support this clonotype. This sequence joins TRBV30 and TRBJ2-7; D tentatively reads TRBD1 or TRBD2 (5 bases each). With 4 bases removed from V and 2 bases from J, the gap between germline ends came to 24 bases. The CDR3 spans 17 residues. Germline CDR1 and CDR2: GTSNPN and SVGIG (reference sequence). DNA of the CDR3: TGTGCCTGGAATGACTACTCAGAGACAGACCAAACCTACGAGCAGTACTTC. This encodes CAWNDYSETDQTYEQYF. The full variable domain, its missing parts supplied by reference TRBV30 and TRBJ2-7, is SQTIHQWPATLVQPVGSPLSLECTVEGTSNPNLYWYRQAAGRGLQLLFYSVGIGQISSEVPQNLSASRPQDRQFILSSKKLLLSDSGFYLCAWNDYSETDQTYEQYFGPGTRLTVT.

The rearrangement joins TRBV2 to TRBJ2-4; 7 bases map to TRBD1. CDR3 length: 15 residues. Germline CDR1 reads SNHLY; CDR2 reads FYNNEI. V shed 5 bases, J shed 4 bases, and the junction held 8 bases outside the gene matches. For the CDR3, the DNA is TGTGCCAGCAGTTTGTCCGGGACAGAGAAAAACATTCAGTACTTC. This translates into CASSLSGTEKNIQYF.

The sample holds many counts of this clonotype. The V gene is TRBV25-1, the J gene TRBJ2-3; D unresolved. V lost 3 bases, J lost 3 bases, and 10 bases lay in between. Germline CDR1 and CDR2: MGHDK and SYGVNS. The CDR3 contains 14 residues. In nucleotides, the CDR3 is TGTGCCAGCAGTGACCCCAAAAAAACAGATACGCAGTATTTT. It translates to CASSDPKKTDTQYF.

This clonotype was counted only a few times. This sequence joins TRBV28 and TRBJ2-2; the D call may be TRBD1 or TRBD2 (5 bases each). The CDR3 covers 14 residues. The ends were cut back, 10 bases at V and 0 bases at J, with 12 bases in the middle. Germline CDR1 MDHEN, CDR2 SYDVKM. The CDR3 region is CATLGVTNTGELFF. The CDR3, as DNA: TGTGCCACCCTGGGGGTTACGAACACCGGGGAGCTGTTTTTT. The variable domain in full, with the rest retrieved from reference TRBV28 and TRBJ2-2, is DVKVTQSSRYLVKRTGEKVFLECVQDMDHENMFWYRQDPGLGLRLIYFSYDVKMKEKGDIPEGYSVSREKKERFSLILESASTNQTSMYLCATLGVTNTGELFFGEGSRLTVL.

This rearrangement joins TRBV3-1 to TRBJ2-2; 8 bases are shared with TRBD2. The V gene end was trimmed by 10 bases and the J gene end by 3 bases; junction bases not matched to a gene: 10. Germline CDR1 LGHDT, CDR2 YNNKEL (reference sequence). CDR3 length equals 15 residues. The CDR3 DNA follows: TGTGCCACCGGGGCAGCGGGAGTGGACACCGGGGAGCTGTTTTTT. Its translation is CATGAAGVDTGELFF.

A few counts support this clonotype. This chain joins TRBV2 and TRBJ2-1, with TRBD2 matching 10 bases. The CDR3 is 15 residues long. CDR1 and CDR2 from the germline V gene are SNHLY and FYNNEI. V dropped 4 bases and J dropped 8; count of bases not matched to a gene: 8. CDR3 sequence (DNA): TGTGCCAGCAGTGCCAGCGGGGGGGCCATCGATGAGCAGTTCTTC. It encodes CASSASGGAIDEQFF. Supplemented by reference TRBV2 and TRBJ2-1, the full variable domain reads EPEVTQTPSHQVTQMGQEVILRCVPISNHLYFYWYRQILGQKVEFLVSFYNNEISEKSEIFDDQFSVERPDGSNFTLKIRSTKLEDSAMYFCASSASGGAIDEQFFGPGTRLTVL.

This clonotype was recorded once. The genes are TRBV28 and TRBJ2-5, with TRBD1 matching over 9 bases. CDR1 is MDHEN and CDR2 is SYDVKM in the germline V gene. V was clipped by 8 bases and J by 4 bases; unmatched bases: 8. CDR3 length equals 14 residues. The CDR3 DNA reads TGTGCCAGCGGGGACAGGGACCCTCCAGAGACCCAGTACTTC. This encodes CASGDRDPPETQYF.